This T cell receptor beta chain was identified during a study of blood T cell repertoires in COVID-19. In the study overall: The analysed material was cDNA or gDNA that came from T cells, B-cell-depleted T cells, or PBMCs.

In the authors' workflow: Reference gene primer amplification in the assay estimated nucleated cell counts. Generated by immunoSEQ multiplex PCR, the TCRdb table keeps only in-frame clones and is missing some. The DNA gave D and trimming, while V, J and clone size come from that table. In the table there are about 79,000 clones, about 90% of which are singletons. Source material: peripheral blood. The origin of this receptor is a man aged 45-65 years with active COVID-19.

The CDR3 region is CASRNRDRGFNEQYF. The DNA for the CDR3 is TGTGCCAGTAGGAACCGGGACAGGGGCTTCAACGAGCAGTACTTC. The V gene is TRBV5-6, the J gene TRBJ2-7, with 10 positions matching TRBD1. Looked up from germline, CDR1 is SGHDT and CDR2 is YYEEEE. This CDR3 has 15 residues. V lost 8 bases to trimming and J lost 5 bases; unmatched junction nucleotides: 13.